These T cell receptor beta chains were read from a single sample in a study of blood T cell repertoires in COVID-19. Clones were sequenced by immunoSEQ multiplex PCR, and TCRdb holds only the in-frame ones, with some missing. The sample contains roughly 200,000 clones, around 90% of which appear only once. Sequencing was carried out using peripheral blood. These receptors all stem from a man aged 35-49 years with acute or convalescent COVID-19. Both conserved end residues are part of each CDR3. The D gene is left open where the match is weak. A clone size is listed for some rows: how often the clone was seen (once, few, many), or a class if it is expanded.

J: TRBJ1-5; V: TRBV7-9; D: -; size: few; CDR3: CASSLEGFNQPQHF; DNA: TGTGCCAGCAGCTTAGAGGGGTTCAATCAGCCCCAGCATTTT
J: TRBJ2-7; V: TRBV6-1; D: TRBD1; size: -; CDR3: CASSIRTGYYEQYF; DNA: TGTGCCAGCAGTATAAGGACAGGTTACTACGAGCAGTACTTC
J: TRBJ1-2; V: TRBV3-1/TRBV3-2; D: TRBD1; size: once; CDR3: CASSQAGTDYGYTF; DNA: TGTGCCAGCAGCCAAGCCGGGACAGACTATGGCTACACCTTC
J: TRBJ2-7; V: TRBV6-2/TRBV6-3; D: -; size: -; CDR3: CASSSAYEQYF; DNA: TGTGCCAGCAGTTCCGCCTACGAGCAGTACTTC
J: TRBJ1-2; V: TRBV5-1; D: -; size: -; CDR3: CASSLEPAGGYTF; DNA: TGCGCCAGCAGCTTGGAGCCAGCGGGGGGCTACACCTTC
J: TRBJ1-2; V: TRBV12-3/TRBV12-4; D: TRBD1; size: -; CDR3: CASSSTGSGYTF; DNA: TGTGCCAGCAGTTCGACAGGGAGCGGCTACACCTTC
J: TRBJ1-4; V: TRBV18; D: -; size: -; CDR3: CASSPIQQNNEKLFF; DNA: TGTGCCAGCTCACCTATCCAACAGAATAATGAAAAACTGTTTTTT
J: TRBJ2-1; V: TRBV7-8; D: TRBD2; size: -; CDR3: CASSLGAGLYNEQFF; DNA: TGTGCCAGCAGCTTAGGAGCGGGGCTCTACAATGAGCAGTTCTTC
J: TRBJ2-3; V: TRBV6-6; D: TRBD1; size: -; CDR3: CASSYPRDRGPDTQYF; DNA: TGTGCCAGCAGCTACCCAAGGGACAGGGGCCCAGATACGCAGTATTTT
J: TRBJ1-2; V: TRBV4-1; D: -; size: -; CDR3: CASSQDRQGINYGYTF; DNA: TGCGCCAGCAGCCAAGATAGGCAGGGGATAAACTATGGCTACACCTTC
J: TRBJ1-2; V: TRBV5-1; D: -; size: -; CDR3: CASSLTSGSTNYGYTF; DNA: TGCGCCAGCAGCTTGACTAGCGGTTCTACTAACTATGGCTACACCTTC
J: TRBJ1-5; V: TRBV6-2/TRBV6-3; D: TRBD1; size: -; CDR3: CASSLDRGNQPQHF; DNA: TGTGCCAGCAGTCTGGACAGGGGCAATCAGCCCCAGCATTTT
J: TRBJ2-5; V: TRBV6-2/TRBV6-3; D: -; size: once; CDR3: CASSYSNSVRETQYF; DNA: TGTGCCAGCAGTTACTCGAATAGCGTTCGGGAGACCCAGTACTTC
J: TRBJ1-1; V: TRBV11-2; D: -; size: -; CDR3: CASSQAAREAFF; DNA: TGTGCCAGCAGCCAAGCTGCACGTGAAGCTTTCTTT
J: TRBJ1-5; V: TRBV27; D: -; size: -; CDR3: CASKEDRFSNQPQHF; DNA: TGTGCCAGCAAGGAGGATCGTTTTAGCAATCAGCCCCAGCATTTT
J: TRBJ1-1; V: TRBV28; D: -; size: -; CDR3: CASSFRGGANTEAFF; DNA: TGTGCCAGCAGTTTCCGGGGGGGCGCGAACACTGAAGCTTTCTTT
J: TRBJ2-7; V: TRBV4-2; D: TRBD1; size: -; CDR3: CASSPGTGNYEQYF; DNA: TGTGCCAGCAGCCCAGGGACAGGGAACTACGAGCAGTACTTC
J: TRBJ2-1; V: TRBV7-6; D: -; size: -; CDR3: CASSLETRGAGEQFF; DNA: TGTGCCAGCAGCTTAGAAACTCGGGGGGCCGGCGAGCAGTTCTTC
J: TRBJ1-2; V: TRBV30; D: TRBD1; size: -; CDR3: CAWSVHLGQGGGYTF; DNA: TGTGCCTGGAGTGTACATCTTGGACAGGGGGGTGGCTACACCTTC
J: TRBJ1-5; V: TRBV5-3; D: -; size: few; CDR3: CARPPAAYNQPQHF; DNA: TGTGCCAGACCCCCCGCGGCGTACAATCAGCCCCAGCATTTT
J: TRBJ2-7; V: TRBV10-1; D: TRBD1; size: few; CDR3: CASSRDSSYEQYF; DNA: TGCGCCAGCAGTAGGGACAGCTCCTACGAGCAGTACTTC